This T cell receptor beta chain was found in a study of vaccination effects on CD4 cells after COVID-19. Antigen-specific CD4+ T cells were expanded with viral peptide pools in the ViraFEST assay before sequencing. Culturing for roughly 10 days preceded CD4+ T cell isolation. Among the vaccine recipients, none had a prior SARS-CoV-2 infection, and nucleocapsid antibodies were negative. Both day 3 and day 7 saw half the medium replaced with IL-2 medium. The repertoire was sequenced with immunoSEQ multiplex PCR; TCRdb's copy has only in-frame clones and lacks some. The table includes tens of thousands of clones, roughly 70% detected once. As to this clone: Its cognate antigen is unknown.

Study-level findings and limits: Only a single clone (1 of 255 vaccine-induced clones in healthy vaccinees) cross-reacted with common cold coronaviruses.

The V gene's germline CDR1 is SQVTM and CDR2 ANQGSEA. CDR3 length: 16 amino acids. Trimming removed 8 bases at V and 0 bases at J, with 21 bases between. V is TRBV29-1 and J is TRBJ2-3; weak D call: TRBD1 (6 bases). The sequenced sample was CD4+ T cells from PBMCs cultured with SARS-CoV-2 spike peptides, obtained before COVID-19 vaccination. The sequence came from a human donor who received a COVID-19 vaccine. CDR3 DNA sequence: TGCAGCCTGGCGGGCAGAAGGGGGATTAGCACAGATACGCAGTATTTT. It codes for CSLAGRRGISTDTQYF.